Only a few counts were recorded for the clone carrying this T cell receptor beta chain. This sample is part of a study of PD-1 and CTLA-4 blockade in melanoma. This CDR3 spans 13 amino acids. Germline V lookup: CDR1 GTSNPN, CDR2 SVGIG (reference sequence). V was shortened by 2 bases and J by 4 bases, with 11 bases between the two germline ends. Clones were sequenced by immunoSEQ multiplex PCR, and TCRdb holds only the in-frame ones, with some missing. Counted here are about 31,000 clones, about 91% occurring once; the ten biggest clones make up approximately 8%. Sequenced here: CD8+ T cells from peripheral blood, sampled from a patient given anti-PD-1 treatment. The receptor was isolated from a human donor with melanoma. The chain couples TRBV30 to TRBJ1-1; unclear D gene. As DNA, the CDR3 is TGTGCCTGGAGTCTTCACAGCTCCACTGAAGCTTTCTTT. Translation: CAWSLHSSTEAFF.